This T cell receptor beta chain was retrieved from a study of early T cells in non-severe SARS-CoV-2 infection. Individual cDNA molecules received unique molecular identifiers during library preparation. One entry per CDR3 protein, called by TCRdb with MiXCR from the 5' RACE reads. The table includes 50,000 or so distinct CDR3 sequences, around 5.6% detected once. This clonotype was recorded a few times. V lost 6 bases, J lost 2 bases, and 5 bases stayed unmatched. The CDR3 is 14 residues long. Germline lookup yields CDR1 MNHEY and CDR2 SMNVEV (reference sequence). The chain has TRBV27 and TRBJ2-7; 9 bases are a match to TRBD2. The sequence derives from an adult who was a healthcare worker with PCR-confirmed SARS-CoV-2 infection or an uninfected control (not recorded which). Specimen: whole blood. CDR3: CASSRGGATYEQYF. Written as DNA, the CDR3 is TGTGCCAGCAGCCGCGGGGGGGCAACCTACGAGCAGTACTTC.